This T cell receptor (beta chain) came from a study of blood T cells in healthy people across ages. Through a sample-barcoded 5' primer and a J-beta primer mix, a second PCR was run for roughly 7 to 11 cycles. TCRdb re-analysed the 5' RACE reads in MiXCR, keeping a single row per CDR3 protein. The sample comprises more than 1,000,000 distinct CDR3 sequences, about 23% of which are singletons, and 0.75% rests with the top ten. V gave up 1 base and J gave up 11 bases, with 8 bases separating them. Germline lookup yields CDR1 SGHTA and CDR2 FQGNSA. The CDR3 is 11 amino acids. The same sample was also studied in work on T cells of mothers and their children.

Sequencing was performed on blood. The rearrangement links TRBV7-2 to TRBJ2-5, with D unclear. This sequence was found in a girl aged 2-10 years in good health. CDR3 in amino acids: CASSLVGSQYF. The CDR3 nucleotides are TGTGCCAGCAGCTTAGTCGGGTCTCAGTACTTC.